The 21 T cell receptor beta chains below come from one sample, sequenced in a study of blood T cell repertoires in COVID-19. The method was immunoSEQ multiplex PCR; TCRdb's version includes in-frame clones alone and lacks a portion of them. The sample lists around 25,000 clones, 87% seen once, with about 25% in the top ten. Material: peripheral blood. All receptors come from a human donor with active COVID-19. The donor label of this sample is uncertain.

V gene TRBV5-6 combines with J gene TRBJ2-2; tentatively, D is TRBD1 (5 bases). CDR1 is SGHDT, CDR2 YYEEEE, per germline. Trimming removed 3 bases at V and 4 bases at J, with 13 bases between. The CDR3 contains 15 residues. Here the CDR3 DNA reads TGTGCCAGCAGCTCACCATCAGGGTTCACCGGGGAGCTGTTTTTT. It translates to CASSSPSGFTGELFF.

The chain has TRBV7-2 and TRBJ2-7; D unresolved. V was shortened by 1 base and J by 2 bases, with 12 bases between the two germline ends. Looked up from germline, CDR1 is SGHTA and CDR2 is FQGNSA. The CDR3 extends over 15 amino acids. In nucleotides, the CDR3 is TGTGCCAGCAGCTTAGGAGCCAGCGTAGCCTACGAGCAGTACTTC. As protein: CASSLGASVAYEQYF.

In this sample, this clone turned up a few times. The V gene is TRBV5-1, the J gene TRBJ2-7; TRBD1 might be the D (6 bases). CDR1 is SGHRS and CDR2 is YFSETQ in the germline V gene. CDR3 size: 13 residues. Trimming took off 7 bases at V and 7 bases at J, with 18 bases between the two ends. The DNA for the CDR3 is TGCGCCAGCGGGGACACCTTAAACCCTGAGCAGTACTTC. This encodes CASGDTLNPEQYF. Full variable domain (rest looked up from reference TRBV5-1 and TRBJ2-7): KAGVTQTPRYLIKTRGQQVTLSCSPISGHRSVSWYQQTPGQGLQFLFEYFSETQRNKGNFPGRFSGRQFSNSRSEMNVSTLELGDSALYLCASGDTLNPEQYFGPGTRLTVT.

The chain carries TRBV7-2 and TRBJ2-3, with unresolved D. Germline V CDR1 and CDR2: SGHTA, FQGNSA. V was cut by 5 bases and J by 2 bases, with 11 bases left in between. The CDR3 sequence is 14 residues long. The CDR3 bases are TGTGCCAGCAGCACCAGAATAACCACAGATACGCAGTATTTT. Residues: CASSTRITTDTQYF.

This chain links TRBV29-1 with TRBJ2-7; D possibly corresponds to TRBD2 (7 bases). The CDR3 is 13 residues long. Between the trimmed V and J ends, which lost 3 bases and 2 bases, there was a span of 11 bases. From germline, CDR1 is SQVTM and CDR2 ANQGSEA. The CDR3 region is CSVDIGGPYEQYF. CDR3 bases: TGCAGCGTTGATATCGGGGGGCCCTACGAGCAGTACTTC.

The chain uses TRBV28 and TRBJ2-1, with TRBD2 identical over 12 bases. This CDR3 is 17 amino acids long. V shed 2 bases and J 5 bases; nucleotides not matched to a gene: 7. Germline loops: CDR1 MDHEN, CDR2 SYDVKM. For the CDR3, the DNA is TGTGCCAGCAGTTTAGCTAGCGGGAGGGGACGAGACAATGAGCAGTTCTTC. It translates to CASSLASGRGRDNEQFF. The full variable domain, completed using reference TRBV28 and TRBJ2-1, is DVKVTQSSRYLVKRTGEKVFLECVQDMDHENMFWYRQDPGLGLRLIYFSYDVKMKEKGDIPEGYSVSREKKERFSLILESASTNQTSMYLCASSLASGRGRDNEQFFGPGTRLTVL.

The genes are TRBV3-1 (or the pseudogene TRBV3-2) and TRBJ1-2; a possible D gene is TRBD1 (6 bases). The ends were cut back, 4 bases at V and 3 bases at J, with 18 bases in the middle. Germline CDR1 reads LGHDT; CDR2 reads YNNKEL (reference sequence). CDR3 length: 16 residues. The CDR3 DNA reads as TGTGCCAGCAGCCTCAGATACCAGGGGCTCGACTATGGCTACACCTTC. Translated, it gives CASSLRYQGLDYGYTF.

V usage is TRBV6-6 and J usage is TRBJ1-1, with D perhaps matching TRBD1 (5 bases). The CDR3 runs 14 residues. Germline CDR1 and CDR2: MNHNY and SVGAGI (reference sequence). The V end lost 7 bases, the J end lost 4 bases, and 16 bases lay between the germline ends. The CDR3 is CASTSPGGGTEAFF. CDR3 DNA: TGTGCCAGCACCTCCCCTGGGGGGGGCACTGAAGCTTTCTTT.

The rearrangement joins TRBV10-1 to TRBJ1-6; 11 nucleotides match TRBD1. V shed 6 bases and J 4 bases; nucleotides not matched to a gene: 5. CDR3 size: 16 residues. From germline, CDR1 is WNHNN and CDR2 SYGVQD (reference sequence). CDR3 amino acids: CASRGGQGAYNSPLHF. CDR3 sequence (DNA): TGCGCCAGCAGGGGCGGACAGGGGGCATATAATTCACCCCTCCACTTT.

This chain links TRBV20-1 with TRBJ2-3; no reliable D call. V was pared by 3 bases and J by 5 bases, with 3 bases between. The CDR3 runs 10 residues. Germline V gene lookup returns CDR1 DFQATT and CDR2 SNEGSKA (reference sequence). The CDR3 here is CSARRDTQYF. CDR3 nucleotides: TGCAGTGCTAGGAGAGATACGCAGTATTTT.

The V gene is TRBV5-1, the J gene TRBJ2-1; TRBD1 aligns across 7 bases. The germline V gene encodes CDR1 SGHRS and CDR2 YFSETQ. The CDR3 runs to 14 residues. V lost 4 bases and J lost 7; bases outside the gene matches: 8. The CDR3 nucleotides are TGCGCCAGCAGCAACGGGGACAGTTGGAATGAGCAGTTCTTC. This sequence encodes CASSNGDSWNEQFF.

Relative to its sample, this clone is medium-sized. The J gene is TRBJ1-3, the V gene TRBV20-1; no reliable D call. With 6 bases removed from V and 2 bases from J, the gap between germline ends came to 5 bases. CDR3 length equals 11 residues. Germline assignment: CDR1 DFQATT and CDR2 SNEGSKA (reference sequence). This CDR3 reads CSASTGNTIYF. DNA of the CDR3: TGCAGTGCGAGCACTGGAAACACCATATATTTT.

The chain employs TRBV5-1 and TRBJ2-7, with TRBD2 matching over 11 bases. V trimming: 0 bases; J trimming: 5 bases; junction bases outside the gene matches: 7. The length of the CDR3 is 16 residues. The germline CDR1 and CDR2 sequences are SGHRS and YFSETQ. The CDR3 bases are TGCGCCAGCAGCTTGGCCTTAGCGGGGGGGTTTAACGAGCAGTACTTC. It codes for CASSLALAGGFNEQYF.

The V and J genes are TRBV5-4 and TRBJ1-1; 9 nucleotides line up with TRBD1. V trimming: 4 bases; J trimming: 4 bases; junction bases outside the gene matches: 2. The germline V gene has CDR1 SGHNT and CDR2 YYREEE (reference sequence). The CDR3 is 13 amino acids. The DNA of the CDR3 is TGTGCCAGCAGCCGGACAGGGGTCACTGAAGCTTTCTTT. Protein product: CASSRTGVTEAFF.

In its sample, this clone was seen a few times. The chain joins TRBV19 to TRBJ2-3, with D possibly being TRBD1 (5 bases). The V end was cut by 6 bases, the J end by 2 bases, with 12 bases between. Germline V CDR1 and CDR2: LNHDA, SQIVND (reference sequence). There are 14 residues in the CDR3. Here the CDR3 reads CASSRAGPTDTQYF. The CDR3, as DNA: TGTGCCAGTAGCAGGGCAGGCCCCACAGATACGCAGTATTTT.

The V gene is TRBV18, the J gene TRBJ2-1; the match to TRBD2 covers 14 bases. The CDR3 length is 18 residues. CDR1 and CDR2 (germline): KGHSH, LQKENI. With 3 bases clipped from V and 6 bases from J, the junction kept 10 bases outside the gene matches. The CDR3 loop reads CASSPPGLAGEGGNEQFF. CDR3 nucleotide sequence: TGTGCCAGCTCACCCCCGGGACTAGCGGGAGAAGGGGGCAATGAGCAGTTCTTC.

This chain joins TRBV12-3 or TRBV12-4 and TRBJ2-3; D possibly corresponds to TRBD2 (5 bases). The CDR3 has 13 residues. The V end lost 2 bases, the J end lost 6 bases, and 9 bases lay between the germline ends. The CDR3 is CASSLLASDTQYF. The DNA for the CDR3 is TGTGCCAGCAGTTTACTAGCCTCTGATACGCAGTATTTT.

CDR3 DNA sequence: TGTGCCAGCAGCCTCTTCGCGGGGCCTGGAACGGAAGAGACCCAGTACTTC. Translating gives CASSLFAGPGTEETQYF. The chain uses TRBV4-2 and TRBJ2-5; D may be TRBD2 (6 bases). Per germline, CDR1 LGHNA and CDR2 YNFKEQ. The V end was cut by 4 bases, the J end by 3 bases, with 21 bases between. This CDR3 has 17 residues.

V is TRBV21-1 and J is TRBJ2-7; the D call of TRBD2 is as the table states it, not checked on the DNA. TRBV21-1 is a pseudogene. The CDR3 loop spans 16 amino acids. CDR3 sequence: CASSIKSSGKTYEQYF. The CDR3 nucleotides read TGTGCCAGCAGCATTAAATCTAGCGGGAAGACCTACGAGCAGTACTTC.

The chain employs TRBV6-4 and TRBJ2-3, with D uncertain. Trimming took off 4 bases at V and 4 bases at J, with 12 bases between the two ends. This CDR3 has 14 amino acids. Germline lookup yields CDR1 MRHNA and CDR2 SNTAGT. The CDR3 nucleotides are TGTGCCAGCAGTGTGAGGAGTTGGTCAGATACGCAGTATTTT. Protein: CASSVRSWSDTQYF.

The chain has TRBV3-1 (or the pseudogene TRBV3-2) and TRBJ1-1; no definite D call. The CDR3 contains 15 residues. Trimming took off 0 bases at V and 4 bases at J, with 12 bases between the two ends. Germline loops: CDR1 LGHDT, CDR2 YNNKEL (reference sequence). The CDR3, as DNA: TGTGCCAGCAGCCAAGAGGAGGGTATAGGCACTGAAGCTTTCTTT. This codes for CASSQEEGIGTEAFF.